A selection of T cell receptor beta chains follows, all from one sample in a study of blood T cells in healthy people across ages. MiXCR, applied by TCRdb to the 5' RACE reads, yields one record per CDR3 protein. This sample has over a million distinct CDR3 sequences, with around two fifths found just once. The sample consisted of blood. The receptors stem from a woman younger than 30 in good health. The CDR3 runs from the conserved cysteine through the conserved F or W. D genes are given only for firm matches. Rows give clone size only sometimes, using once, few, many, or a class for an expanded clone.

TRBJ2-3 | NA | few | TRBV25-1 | CASSEYWAESTDTQYF | TGTGCCAGCAGTGAATATTGGGCTGAAAGCACAGATACGCAGTATTTT
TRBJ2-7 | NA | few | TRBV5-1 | CASSRGTQYSYEQYF | TGCGCCAGCAGCCGCGGGACACAATATTCCTACGAGCAGTACTTC
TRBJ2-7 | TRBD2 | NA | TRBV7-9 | CASSLVTAGDYEQYF | TGTGCCAGCAGCTTAGTTACGGCGGGGGATTACGAGCAGTACTTC
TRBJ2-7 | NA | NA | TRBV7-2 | CASSTSRGLEQYF | TGTGCCAGCAGCACCTCCAGGGGACTGGAGCAGTACTTC
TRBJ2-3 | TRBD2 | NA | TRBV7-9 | CASSQGGVPSTDTQYF | TGTGCCAGCAGCCAGGGAGGGGTACCTAGCACAGATACGCAGTATTTT
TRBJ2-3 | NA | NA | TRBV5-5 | CASSPVRVFTDTQYF | TGTGCCAGCAGCCCGGTGAGAGTATTTACAGATACGCAGTATTTT
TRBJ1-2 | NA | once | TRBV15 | CATSRDRSAYGYTF | TGTGCCACCAGCAGAGATCGGAGTGCCTATGGCTACACCTTC
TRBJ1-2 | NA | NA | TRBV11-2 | CASSLFSLYTF | TGTGCCAGCAGCTTATTTTCCCTCTACACCTTC
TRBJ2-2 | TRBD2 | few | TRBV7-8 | CASSWLAGVVTGELFF | TGTGCCAGCAGCTGGCTAGCGGGAGTTGTGACCGGGGAGCTGTTTTTT
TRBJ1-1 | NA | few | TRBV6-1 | CASSREGGTEAFF | TGTGCCAGCAGTAGGGAGGGGGGCACTGAAGCTTTCTTT
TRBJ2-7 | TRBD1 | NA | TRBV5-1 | CASSGTGGLSEQYF | TGCGCCAGCAGCGGAACAGGGGGCCTCTCCGAGCAGTACTTC
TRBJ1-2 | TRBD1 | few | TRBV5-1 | CASSSSPKTGRWGYTF | TGCGCCAGCAGCTCTTCGCCTAAGACAGGGCGTTGGGGCTACACCTTC